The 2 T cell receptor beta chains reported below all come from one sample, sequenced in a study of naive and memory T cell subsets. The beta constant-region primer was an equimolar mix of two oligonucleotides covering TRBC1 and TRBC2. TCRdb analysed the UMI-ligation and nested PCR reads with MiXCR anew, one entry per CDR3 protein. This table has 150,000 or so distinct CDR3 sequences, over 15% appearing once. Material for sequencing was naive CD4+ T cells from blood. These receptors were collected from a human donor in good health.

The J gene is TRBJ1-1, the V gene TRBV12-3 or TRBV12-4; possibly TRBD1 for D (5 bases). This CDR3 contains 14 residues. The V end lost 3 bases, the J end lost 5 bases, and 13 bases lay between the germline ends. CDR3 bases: TGTGCCAGCAGTTTTTATTGGGGGGAGACTGAAGCTTTCTTT. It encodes CASSFYWGETEAFF.

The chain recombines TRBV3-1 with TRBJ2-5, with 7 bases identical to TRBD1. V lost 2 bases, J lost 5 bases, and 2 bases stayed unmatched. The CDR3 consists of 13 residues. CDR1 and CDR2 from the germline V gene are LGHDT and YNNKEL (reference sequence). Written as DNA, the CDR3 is TGTGCCAGCAGCCAACCCAGGGGGGAGACCCAGTACTTC. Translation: CASSQPRGETQYF.